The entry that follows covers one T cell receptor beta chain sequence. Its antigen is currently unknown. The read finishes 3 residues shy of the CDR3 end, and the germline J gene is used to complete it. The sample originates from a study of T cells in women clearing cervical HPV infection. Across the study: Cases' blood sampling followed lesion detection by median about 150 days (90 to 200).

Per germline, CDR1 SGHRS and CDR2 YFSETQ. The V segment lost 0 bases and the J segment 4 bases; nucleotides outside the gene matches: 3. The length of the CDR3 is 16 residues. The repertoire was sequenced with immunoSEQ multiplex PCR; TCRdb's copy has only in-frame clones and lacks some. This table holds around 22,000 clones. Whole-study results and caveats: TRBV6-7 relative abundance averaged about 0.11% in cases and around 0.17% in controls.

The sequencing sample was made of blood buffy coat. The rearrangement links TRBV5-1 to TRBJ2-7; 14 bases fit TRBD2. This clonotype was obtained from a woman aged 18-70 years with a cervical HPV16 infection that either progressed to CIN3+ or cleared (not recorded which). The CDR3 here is CASSLGGTSGSYEQYF. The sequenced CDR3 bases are TGCGCCAGCAGCTTGGGTGGGACTAGCGGGAGTTACGAG.